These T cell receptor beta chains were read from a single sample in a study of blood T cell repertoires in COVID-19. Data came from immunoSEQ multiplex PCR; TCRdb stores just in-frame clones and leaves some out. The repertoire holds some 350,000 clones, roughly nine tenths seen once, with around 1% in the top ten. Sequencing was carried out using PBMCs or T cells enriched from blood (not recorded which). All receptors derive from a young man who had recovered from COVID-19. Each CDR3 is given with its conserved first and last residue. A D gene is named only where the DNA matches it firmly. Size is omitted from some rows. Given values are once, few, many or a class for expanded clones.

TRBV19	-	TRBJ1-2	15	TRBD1	TGTGCCAGTAGGGAACCCACAGGGGGCATCTATGGCTACACCTTC	CASREPTGGIYGYTF
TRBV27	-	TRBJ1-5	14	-	TGTGCCAGCAGTCCGGTCGCGGGCAATCAGCCCCAGCATTTT	CASSPVAGNQPQHF
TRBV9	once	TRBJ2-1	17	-	TGTGCCAGCAGCGGTATCGGGTCAACTAGGATGGGGAATGAGCAGTTCTTC	CASSGIGSTRMGNEQFF
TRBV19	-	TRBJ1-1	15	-	TGTGCCAGTAGGACCGATGGGACACGGAACACTGAAGCTTTCTTT	CASRTDGTRNTEAFF
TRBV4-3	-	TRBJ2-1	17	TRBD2	TGCGCCAGCAGCCCCCACCCGGGACTAGCGGGAGACAATGAGCAGTTCTTC	CASSPHPGLAGDNEQFF
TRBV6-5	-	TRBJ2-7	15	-	TGTGCCAGCAGTTACTCTAGCGGAGGCTCCTACGAGCAGTACTTC	CASSYSSGGSYEQYF
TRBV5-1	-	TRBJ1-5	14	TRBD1	TGCGCCAGCAGCCCGGGACAGGGGGACCAGCCCCAGCATTTT	CASSPGQGDQPQHF
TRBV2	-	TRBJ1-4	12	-	TGTGCCAGCAGAGGAGCTAATGAAAAACTGTTTTTT	CASRGANEKLFF
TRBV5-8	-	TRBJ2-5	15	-	TGTGCCAGCAGCTTGGGTCTCTCGGGTGGAGAGACCCAGTACTTC	CASSLGLSGGETQYF
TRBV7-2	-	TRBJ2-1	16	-	TGTGCCAGCAGCTTTACTTTGGCTAGCCTAGATAATGAGCAGTTCTTC	CASSFTLASLDNEQFF
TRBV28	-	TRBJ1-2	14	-	TGTGCCAGCACGAAGGGAGGGGGGTTGAGTGGCTACACCTTC	CASTKGGGLSGYTF